This T cell receptor beta chain was sequenced in a study of blood T cell repertoires in COVID-19. Study as a whole: T cells, B-cell-depleted T cells, or PBMCs provided the cDNA or gDNA that served as material.

Produced via immunoSEQ multiplex PCR; TCRdb's table is partial and in-frame only. The sample lists 150,000 to 200,000 clones, about 89% seen once, with around 8.4% in the top ten. The specimen was PBMCs or T cells enriched from blood (not recorded which). This sequence was found in a woman younger than 35 who had recovered from COVID-19.

CDR3 region: CASSRERFTDTQYF. The DNA of the CDR3 is TGTGCCAGCAGCCGCGAACGATTCACAGATACGCAGTATTTT. The chain combines TRBV16 with TRBJ2-3, with D unclear. Trimming pared 4 bases from V and 2 bases from J, leaving 10 bases between. CDR3 length: 14 amino acids. The germline V gene encodes CDR1 KGHSY and CDR2 FQNENV.